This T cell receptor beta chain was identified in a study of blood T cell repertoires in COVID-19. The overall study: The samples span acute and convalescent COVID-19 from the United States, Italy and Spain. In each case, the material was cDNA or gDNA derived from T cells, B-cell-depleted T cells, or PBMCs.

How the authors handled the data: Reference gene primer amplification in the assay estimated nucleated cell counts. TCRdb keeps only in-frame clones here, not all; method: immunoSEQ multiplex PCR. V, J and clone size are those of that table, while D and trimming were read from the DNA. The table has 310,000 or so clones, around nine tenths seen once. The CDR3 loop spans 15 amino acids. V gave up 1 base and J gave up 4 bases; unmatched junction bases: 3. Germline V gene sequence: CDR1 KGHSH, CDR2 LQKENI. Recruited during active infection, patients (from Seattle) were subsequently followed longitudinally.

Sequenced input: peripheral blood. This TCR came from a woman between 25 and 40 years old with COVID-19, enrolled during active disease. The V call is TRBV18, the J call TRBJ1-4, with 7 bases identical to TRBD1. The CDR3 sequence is CASSPQGAGNEKLFF. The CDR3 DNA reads TGTGCCAGCTCACCACAGGGGGCTGGTAATGAAAAACTGTTTTTT.